One T cell receptor (beta chain) is described in this entry. Generated by immunoSEQ multiplex PCR, the TCRdb table keeps only in-frame clones and is missing some. The profile shows a few hundred thousand clones, 70% of them singletons. The data were obtained in a study of cytotoxic CD8 clonotypes in ibrutinib-treated CLL. Study as a whole: Among the patients, 10 to 11 presented as relapsed/refractory and roughly 15 as treatment-naive; around 18 showed unmutated IGHV.

Germline values: CDR1 LGHNA, CDR2 YNFKEQ. The CDR3 contains 15 residues. After removal of 2 bases from V and 13 bases from J, the junction contained 9 bases not matched to a gene. This receptor was identified in a human donor with chronic lymphocytic leukemia. The rearrangement joins TRBV4-2 to TRBJ2-3; 13 nucleotides agree with TRBD2. The sequenced sample was PBMCs, obtained after 24 months of ibrutinib treatment. The CDR3 sequence is CASSQITSGRVREYF. The CDR3 DNA reads TGTGCCAGCAGCCAAATTACTAGCGGGAGGGTTCGCGAGTATTTT.